The 7 T cell receptor beta chains in this list originate from one sample, sequenced in a study of response to subunit inactivated influenza vaccine. One entry per CDR3 protein results from TCRdb running MiXCR on the RT-PCR reads. The sample lists 530,000 or so distinct CDR3 sequences; approximately 10% were seen once. This material consisted of PBMCs from blood, taken on the day of vaccination. Receptor source: a man in his fifties or sixties who received an inactivated influenza vaccine.

The genes are TRBV5-1 and TRBJ2-1, with D possibly matching TRBD2 (6 bases). Germline V gives CDR1 SGHRS, CDR2 YFSETQ. The length of the CDR3 is 15 residues. Trimming stripped 0 bases from V and 2 bases from J, with 9 bases between. The CDR3 loop is CASSLDGSPYNEQFF. The CDR3 coding sequence is TGCGCCAGCAGCTTGGACGGGAGCCCCTACAATGAGCAGTTCTTC. Full variable domain (remainder filled in from reference TRBV5-1 and TRBJ2-1): KAGVTQTPRYLIKTRGQQVTLSCSPISGHRSVSWYQQTPGQGLQFLFEYFSETQRNKGNFPGRFSGRQFSNSRSEMNVSTLELGDSALYLCASSLDGSPYNEQFFGPGTRLTVL.

This clonotype came up many times. V and J are TRBV5-5 and TRBJ2-5, with D uncertain. CDR1 SGHKS and CDR2 YYEKEE come from the germline V gene (reference sequence). The CDR3 runs to 15 residues. Trimming left V 2 bases short and J 3 bases short, with 14 bases between. The CDR3 region is CASSFGPMVEETQYF. CDR3 coding DNA: TGTGCCAGCAGCTTCGGGCCCATGGTAGAAGAGACCCAGTACTTC.

At least ten counts were recorded for this clonotype. Written as DNA, the CDR3 is TGTGCCAGCAGCGTGAGACAGGGGGAAAAGACTGAGCAGTTCTTC. Translating it yields CASSVRQGEKTEQFF. This chain joins TRBV7-2 and TRBJ2-1; 9 bases are a match to TRBD1. This CDR3 contains 15 residues. Losses at the gene ends were 5 bases for V and 9 bases for J; bases not matched to a gene: 11. The V gene's germline CDR1 is SGHTA and CDR2 FQGNSA. The whole variable domain, remainder taken from reference TRBV7-2 and TRBJ2-1, is GAGVSQSPSNKVTEKGKDVELRCDPISGHTALYWYRQSLGQGLEFLIYFQGNSAPDKSGLPSDRFSAERTGGSVSTLTIQRTQQEDSAVYLCASSVRQGEKTEQFFGPGTRLTVL.

This clonotype occurred a few times. The chain is built from TRBV19 and TRBJ2-1; D assignment may be TRBD1 or TRBD2 (5 bases each). This CDR3 contains 14 residues. Trimming left V 4 bases short and J 7 bases short, with 14 bases between. The germline V gene has CDR1 LNHDA and CDR2 SQIVND (reference sequence). CDR3 sequence reads: CASSNRGAKNEQFF. As DNA, the CDR3 is TGTGCCAGTAGTAACCGGGGCGCCAAAAATGAGCAGTTCTTC.

J is TRBJ2-2 and V is TRBV4-3; TRBD1 matches 8 bases. Germline CDR1 LGHNA, CDR2 YSLEER. Losses at the gene ends were 3 bases for V and 3 bases for J; bases not matched to a gene: 9. The CDR3 has 17 amino acids. CDR3 in DNA: TGCGCCAGCAGCCAGACAGGGGACCTTGGGGACACCGGGGAGCTGTTTTTT. Translation gives CASSQTGDLGDTGELFF.

The V gene is TRBV27, the J gene TRBJ2-7; the D gene is possibly TRBD2 (5 bases). Per germline, CDR1 MNHEY and CDR2 SMNVEV (reference sequence). V lost 5 bases to trimming and J lost 5 bases, with 16 bases between them. This CDR3 is built from 14 residues. Here the CDR3 reads CASSPLGAANEQYF. Here the CDR3 DNA reads TGTGCCAGCAGTCCACTAGGAGCGGCGAACGAGCAGTACTTC.

As for this clonotype: The junction departs from germline at one end; a sequencing error may be responsible. The gene calls are TRBV7-2 and TRBJ1-1; weak D call: TRBD1 (5 bases). This CDR3 comprises 16 residues. Looked up from germline, CDR1 is SGHTA and CDR2 is FQGNSA. CDR3 sequence: CATSSAGLPSGPEAFF. In DNA form, the CDR3 reads TGTGCCACCAGCTCCGCAGGGCTCCCCTCGGGGCCTGAAGCTTTCTTT.